This T cell receptor beta chain was sequenced during a study of cytomegalovirus exposure and HLA in healthy donors. Data came from immunoSEQ multiplex PCR; TCRdb stores just in-frame clones and leaves some out. The data show roughly 150,000 clones, approximately 82% seen once. V trimming: 1 base; J trimming: 6 bases; junction bases outside the gene matches: 4. CDR3 size: 15 residues. Germline assignment: CDR1 SGHTA and CDR2 FQGNSA. The chain links TRBV7-2 to TRBJ2-1, with 9 positions matching TRBD2. The origin of this receptor is a man aged 25-40 years in good health and CMV-seropositive. Material: PBMCs. CDR3 sequence reads: CASSLEGLALNEQFF. As DNA, the CDR3 is TGTGCCAGCAGCTTAGAGGGACTAGCACTCAATGAGCAGTTCTTC.